This TCR beta chain was obtained from a study of preoperative IRX-2 immunotherapy in early breast cancer. This CDR3 comprises 17 residues. The V end was cut by 3 bases, the J end by 2 bases, with 17 bases between. Germline lookup yields CDR1 LNHDA and CDR2 SQIVND (reference sequence). The treatment denotes: preoperative locoregional IRX-2 cytokine immunotherapy. This phase Ib study tested locoregional IRX-2 cytokine immunotherapy given before surgery. Assay used: immunoSEQ multiplex PCR; TCRdb lists only in-frame clones, some missing. Among around 25,000 clones listed, approximately 81% were seen once.

This receptor was taken from a human donor with breast cancer. The starting material was lymph node tissue, obtained after IRX-2 immunotherapy. The genes are TRBV19 and TRBJ2-1, with D unclear. CDR3 in DNA: TGTGCCAGTAGTATGCCCCCAGAAGGTTTAACCTACAATGAGCAGTTCTTC. Its protein product is CASSMPPEGLTYNEQFF.